The 16 T cell receptor beta chains in this list originate from one sample, sequenced in a study of esophageal squamous cell carcinoma under preoperative chemotherapy. Time point indicated: after preoperative PTX-NDP chemotherapy. MiXCR, applied by TCRdb to the PCR reads, yields one record per CDR3 protein. The sample has tens of thousands of distinct CDR3 sequences, roughly 52% seen once. This sample was obtained from a patient given preoperative chemotherapy. Receptors originate from a human donor with esophageal squamous cell carcinoma. The donor label of this sample is uncertain.

Regarding this clonotype: Sequence at one end of the junction differs from germline and may be a read error. The chain links TRBV6-5 to TRBJ2-3; either TRBD1 or TRBD2 may fit D (5 bases each). The CDR3 is 18 residues long. The germline V gene has CDR1 MNHEY and CDR2 SVGAGI. The CDR3 DNA is TGTGCCAGCAGTTACTCGGCGAGAGGGGCTAGCCTCACAGATACCCAGTATTTC. Translating gives CASSYSARGASLTDTQYF.

As regards this clonotype: Germline and junction disagree at one end, which may indicate a read error. The rearrangement uses TRBV7-6 and TRBJ2-3; D might be TRBD2 (5 bases). The CDR3 runs to 14 residues. CDR1 is SGHVS, CDR2 FNYEAQ, per germline. The CDR3 sequence is CASSAGRVKDTQYF. CDR3 sequence (DNA): TGTGCCAGCAGCGCGGGCCGGGTCAAAGATACGCAGTATTTC.

Worth noting for this clonotype: One end of the junction is discordant with germline, which a read error may explain. The chain's CDR3 is CALGLRTRSTDTQYF. For the CDR3, the DNA is TGTGCCCTGGGCCTCCGGACAAGAAGCACCGATACGCAGTATTTT. The chain combines TRBV7-3 with TRBJ2-3; tentatively, D is TRBD1 (5 bases). CDR1 SGHTA and CDR2 FQGTGA come from the germline V gene. The CDR3 is 15 residues long.

This clonotype was counted at least ten times. The rearrangement uses TRBV11-3 and TRBJ1-6; 10 nucleotides line up with TRBD1. Germline lookup yields CDR1 SGHNT and CDR2 YENEEA. The trim removed 2 bases at V and 11 bases at J, leaving 12 bases unmatched. This CDR3 has 17 amino acids. The CDR3 nucleotides read TGTGCCAGCAGCTTATATTCACCGGGACAGGGGAAGGCACCCCTCCACTTT. This codes for CASSLYSPGQGKAPLHF.

The chain links TRBV7-2 to TRBJ2-5, with 8 nucleotides matching TRBD1. The closer fit of TRBJ2-7 to the DNA end suggests the J call may be wrong. CDR1 and CDR2 from the germline V gene are SGHTA and FQGNSA. This CDR3 comprises 14 residues. CDR3 bases: TGTGCCAGCAGCTTACAGGACAGGGTGGGCGAGCAGTACTTC. It specifies CASSLQDRVGEQYF.

This clonotype was found a few times. The chain links TRBV7-9 to TRBJ2-7, with D possibly matching TRBD1 (5 bases). V shed 5 bases and J shed 1 base, with 18 bases lying between them. CDR1 and CDR2 from the germline V gene are SEHNR and FQNEAQ (reference sequence). This CDR3 contains 16 residues. CDR3: CASSTGVSKGSYEQYF. The DNA of the CDR3 is TGTGCCAGCAGCACAGGAGTAAGTAAAGGGTCCTACGAGCAGTACTTC.

V gene TRBV11-3 combines with J gene TRBJ2-1; tentatively, D is TRBD2 (5 bases). The CDR3 loop spans 14 amino acids. V dropped 1 base and J dropped 10 bases, with 14 bases sitting between them. CDR1 is SGHNT and CDR2 is YENEEA in the germline V gene. In DNA form, the CDR3 reads TGTGCCAGCAGCTTAGGCGGGTCAACCTACGAGCAGTTCTTC. The encoded protein is CASSLGGSTYEQFF.

The table lists this clonotype with a few counts. The chain uses TRBV12-5 and TRBJ1-2; 8 bases align to TRBD1. The CDR3 consists of 13 residues. Germline V gives CDR1 LGHNT, CDR2 FRNRAP. Germline trimming cut 4 bases from V and 8 bases from J; bases unmatched to any gene: 6. The CDR3 loop is CASGSRQGQGYTF. The CDR3 DNA is TGTGCTAGTGGTTCCCGACAGGGGCAGGGCTACACCTTC.

The genes are TRBV6-1 and TRBJ2-7; the D gene is possibly TRBD2 (6 bases). V was trimmed by 11 bases and J by 4 bases, leaving 18 bases between them. This CDR3 region has 13 residues. The germline V gene has CDR1 MNHNS and CDR2 SASEGT. The CDR3 sequence is CAGGAGQVYEQYF. The CDR3 bases are TGTGCCGGAGGGGCAGGCCAGGTTTACGAGCAGTACTTC.

A note on this clonotype: The junction departs from the called germline gene at one end, perhaps through a read error. The chain links TRBV7-3 to TRBJ2-3; TRBD2 might be the D (5 bases). The CDR3 has 15 residues. Germline CDR1 is SGHTA and CDR2 is FQGTGA. CDR3 coding DNA: TGTGCCAGGAGCCAAGGGAGTCTCGGCACAGATACGCAGTATTTC. Its protein product is CARSQGSLGTDTQYF.

The chain links TRBV7-6 to TRBJ2-5, with 7 positions matching TRBD2. The J call is doubtful: the DNA matches TRBJ2-3 better. The V gene's germline CDR1 is SGHVS and CDR2 FNYEAQ. This CDR3 comprises 14 residues. In DNA, the CDR3 is TGTGCCAGCAGCTGGGGGGGGTTCCAAGAGACGCAGTATTTT. Its translation is CASSWGGFQETQYF.

As regards this clonotype: A read error may account for a junction end that differs from germline. The J gene is TRBJ1-4, the V gene TRBV28; 8 bases match TRBD1. The V gene's germline CDR1 is MDHEN and CDR2 SYDVKM. There are 15 residues in the CDR3. The CDR3 reads CANSLGQGANEKLFF. The DNA of the CDR3 is TGTGCCAACAGTTTAGGGCAGGGGGCGAATGAAAAACTGTTTTTT.

This clonotype occurred many times. CDR3 coding DNA: TGTGCCAGCAGTCCAGCCCGGGCGGGGTCCGAGCAGTACTTC. As protein: CASSPARAGSEQYF. The gene calls are TRBV12-3 or TRBV12-4 and TRBJ2-7; tentative D call: TRBD2 (6 bases). The length of the CDR3 is 14 residues. Trimming pared 5 bases from V and 6 bases from J, leaving 17 bases between.

This sequence joins TRBV11-3 and TRBJ2-3; 12 nucleotides match TRBD2. The ends lost 4 bases at V and 2 bases at J; junction bases unmatched: 4. Germline loops: CDR1 SGHNT, CDR2 YENEEA. The CDR3 is made up of 16 amino acids. As DNA, the CDR3 is TGTGCCAGCAGCTCGCTAGCGGGAGGGCCCACAGATACGCAGTATTTT. Protein sequence: CASSSLAGGPTDTQYF.

The table lists this clonotype with many counts. This chain connects TRBV11-3 to TRBJ2-7; D is ambiguous. V was cut by 0 bases and J by 3 bases, with 12 bases left in between. CDR1 and CDR2 (germline): SGHNT, YENEEA. The CDR3 spans 15 residues. The CDR3 DNA reads TGTGCCAGCAGCTTAGACCCCACGGCAGGCTACGAGCAGTACTTC. Its translation is CASSLDPTAGYEQYF.

The table lists this clonotype with a few counts. V and J are TRBV7-8 and TRBJ2-7; the D gene is possibly TRBD2 (6 bases). There are 13 residues in the CDR3. Germline V gene sequence: CDR1 SGHVS, CDR2 FQNEAQ. Trimming stripped 3 bases from V and 2 bases from J, with 8 bases between. CDR3 in amino acids: CASSLGGTYEQYF. The CDR3 coding sequence is TGTGCCAGCAGCTTGGGGGGAACCTACGAGCAGTACTTC.